A single T cell receptor (beta chain) is shown here with its context. No antigen is known for it. The same CDR3 also results from other DNA sequences found in this sample. The V and J ends lost 7 bases and 2 bases respectively, with 12 bases between them. This CDR3 is built from 13 residues. Germline loops: CDR1 LNHDA, CDR2 SQIVND (reference sequence). This record comes from a study of graft-versus-host responses after intestinal transplantation. Turning to the study itself: All recipients were transplanted with multivisceral, liver-intestinal, or isolated intestinal grafts. Recipients were all induced with anti-thymocyte globulin, then given tacrolimus and steroids for about three years. Study-level results: Recipient marrow held GvH clones, some first seen in ileum or blood. Levels of circulating GvH clones at their peak were associated with early post-transplant HvG declines.

Measured with immunoSEQ multiplex PCR; TCRdb has only the in-frame clones, and not every one. The sample records more than 60,000 clones, 80% to 95% being singletons. The sample consisted of unstimulated CD8+ T cells sorted from spleen or lymph node cells, taken before intestinal transplant. This receptor was identified in a human donor who received an intestinal transplant. The J gene is TRBJ2-7, the V gene TRBV19, with D maybe TRBD1 (6 bases). The CDR3 reads CASKGRGPYEQYF. CDR3 bases: TGTGCCAGTAAGGGCAGGGGCCCCTACGAGCAGTACTTC.